Listed below are T cell receptor beta chains from one sample, sequenced in a study of blood T cells in healthy people across ages. TCRdb re-analysed the 5' RACE reads in MiXCR, keeping a single row per CDR3 protein. Counted here are 1.5 million or so distinct CDR3 sequences, roughly 45% occurring once; the ten biggest clones make up approximately 7.9%. The source material was blood. These receptors originate from a woman between 18 and 29 years old in good health. CDR3s leave out the opening cysteine and the closing phenylalanine or tryptophan. The order of the fields is V gene, J gene, CDR3 protein.

TRBV5-1	TRBJ2-3	ASNLEGTRTDTQY
TRBV18	TRBJ2-3	ASSTQVPNTDTQY
TRBV4-1	TRBJ2-3	ASSQDLASSTDTQY
TRBV15	TRBJ2-1	ATSEGTGHNEQF
TRBV5-1	TRBJ2-7	ASSFGLAGPYEQY
TRBV5-1	TRBJ2-5	ASILETAVGNEQY
TRBV9	TRBJ2-3	ASSVGGGVDPDTQY
TRBV5-6	NA	ASSFSGPEVDEQY
TRBV6-1	TRBJ1-6	AGAQGNSPLH
TRBV12-3/TRBV12-4	TRBJ2-3	ASTTQRGGSTDMEY
TRBV6-1	TRBJ1-5	ASSDGTGGDQPQH
TRBV9	TRBJ1-1	ASSVVAGPNTEAF
TRBV6-1	TRBJ2-1	ASSHPGTSGRSSYNEQF
TRBV5-1	TRBJ2-1	ASGMGLVSNEQF
TRBV12-3/TRBV12-4	TRBJ1-2	ASSPGQGTYYGYT
TRBV28	TRBJ2-3	ASSFWGAGTDTQY
TRBV5-1	TRBJ2-2	ASSYSIAGVSTGELF